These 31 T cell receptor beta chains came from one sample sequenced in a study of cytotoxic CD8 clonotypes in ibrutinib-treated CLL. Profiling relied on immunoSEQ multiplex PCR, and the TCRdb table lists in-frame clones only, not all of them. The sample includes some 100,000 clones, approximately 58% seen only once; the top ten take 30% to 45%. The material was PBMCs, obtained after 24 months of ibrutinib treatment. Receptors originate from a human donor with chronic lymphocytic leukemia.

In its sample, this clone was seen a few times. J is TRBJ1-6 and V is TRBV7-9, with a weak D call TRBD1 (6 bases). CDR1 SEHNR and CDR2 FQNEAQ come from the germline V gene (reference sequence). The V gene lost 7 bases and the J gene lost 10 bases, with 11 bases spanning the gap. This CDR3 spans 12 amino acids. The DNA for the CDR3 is TGTGCCAGCAACGTACAGGGATCACCCCTCCACTTT. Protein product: CASNVQGSPLHF.

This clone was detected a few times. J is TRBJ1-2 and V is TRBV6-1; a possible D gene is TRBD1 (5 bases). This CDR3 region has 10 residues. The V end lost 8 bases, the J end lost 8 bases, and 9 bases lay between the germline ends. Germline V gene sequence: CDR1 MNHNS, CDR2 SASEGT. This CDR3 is CASGGVGYTF. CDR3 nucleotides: TGTGCCAGCGGGGGGGTCGGCTACACCTTC.

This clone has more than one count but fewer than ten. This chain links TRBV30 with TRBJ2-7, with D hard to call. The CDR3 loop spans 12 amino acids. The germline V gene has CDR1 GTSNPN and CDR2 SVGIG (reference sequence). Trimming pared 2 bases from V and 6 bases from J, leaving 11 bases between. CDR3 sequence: CAWSSVYAEQYF. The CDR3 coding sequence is TGTGCCTGGAGTTCAGTATACGCCGAGCAGTACTTC.

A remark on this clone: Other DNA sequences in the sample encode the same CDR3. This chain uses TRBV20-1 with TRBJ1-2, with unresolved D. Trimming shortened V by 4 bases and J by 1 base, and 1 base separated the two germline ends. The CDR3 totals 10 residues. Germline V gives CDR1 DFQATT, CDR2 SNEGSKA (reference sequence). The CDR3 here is CSAINYGYTF. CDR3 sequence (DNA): TGCAGTGCTATTAACTATGGCTACACCTTC.

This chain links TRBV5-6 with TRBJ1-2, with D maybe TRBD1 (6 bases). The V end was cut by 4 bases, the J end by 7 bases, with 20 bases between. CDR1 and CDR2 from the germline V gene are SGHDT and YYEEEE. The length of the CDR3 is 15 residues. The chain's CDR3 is CASSTKGGRLSGYTF. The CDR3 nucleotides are TGTGCCAGCAGCACGAAAGGGGGGAGACTCAGTGGCTACACCTTC. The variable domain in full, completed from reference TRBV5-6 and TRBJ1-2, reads DAGVTQSPTHLIKTRGQQVTLRCSPKSGHDTVSWYQQALGQGPQFIFQYYEEEERQRGNFPDRFSGHQFPNYSSELNVNALLLGDSALYLCASSTKGGRLSGYTFGSGTRLTVV.

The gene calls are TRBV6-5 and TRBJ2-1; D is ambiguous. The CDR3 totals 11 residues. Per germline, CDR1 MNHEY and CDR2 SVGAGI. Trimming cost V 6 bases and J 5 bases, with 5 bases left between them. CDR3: CASRTHNEQFF. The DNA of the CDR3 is TGTGCCAGCAGAACCCACAATGAGCAGTTCTTC.

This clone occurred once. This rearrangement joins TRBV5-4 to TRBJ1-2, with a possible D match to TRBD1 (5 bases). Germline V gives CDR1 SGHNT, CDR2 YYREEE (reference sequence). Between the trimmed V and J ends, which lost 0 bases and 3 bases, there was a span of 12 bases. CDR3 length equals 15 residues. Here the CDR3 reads CASSLDGARDYGYTF. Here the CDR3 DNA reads TGTGCCAGCAGCTTGGATGGGGCCCGGGACTATGGCTACACCTTC.

The CDR3 loop reads CASSSLAGGNNEQFF. CDR3 nucleotide sequence: TGTGCCAGCAGTTCTCTAGCGGGGGGGAACAATGAGCAGTTCTTC. The gene calls are TRBV27 and TRBJ2-1, with TRBD2 matching over 12 bases. The V gene end was trimmed by 4 bases and the J gene end by 5 bases; junction bases not matched to a gene: 3. This CDR3 is 15 amino acids long. The germline gives CDR1 MNHEY, CDR2 SMNVEV (reference sequence).

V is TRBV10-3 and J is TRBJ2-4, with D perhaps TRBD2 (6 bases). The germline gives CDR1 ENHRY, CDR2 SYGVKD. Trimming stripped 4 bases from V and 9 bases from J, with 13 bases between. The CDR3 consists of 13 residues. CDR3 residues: CAISGGGAGIQYF. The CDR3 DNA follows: TGTGCCATCAGTGGAGGAGGGGCCGGCATTCAGTACTTC.

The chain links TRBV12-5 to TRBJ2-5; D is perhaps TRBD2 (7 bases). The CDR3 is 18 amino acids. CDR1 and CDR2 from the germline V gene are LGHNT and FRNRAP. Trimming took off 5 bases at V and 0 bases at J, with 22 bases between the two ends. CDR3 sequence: CASGPPGGGLKYQETQYF. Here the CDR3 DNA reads TGTGCTAGTGGTCCACCGGGCGGGGGCCTTAAGTACCAAGAGACCCAGTACTTC.

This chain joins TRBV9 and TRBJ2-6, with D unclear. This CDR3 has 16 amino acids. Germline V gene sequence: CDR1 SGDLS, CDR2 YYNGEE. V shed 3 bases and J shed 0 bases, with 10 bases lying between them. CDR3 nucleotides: TGTGCCAGCAGCGCTCTAGTCCCCTCTGGGGCCAACGTCCTGACTTTC. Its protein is CASSALVPSGANVLTF. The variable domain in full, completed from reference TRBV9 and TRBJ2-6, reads DSGVTQTPKHLITATGQRVTLRCSPRSGDLSVYWYQQSLDQGLQFLIQYYNGEERAKGNILERFSAQQFPDLHSELNLSSLELGDSALYFCASSALVPSGANVLTFGAGSRLTVL.

The chain's CDR3 is CASSYSGTANTEAFF. In DNA form, the CDR3 reads TGTGCCAGCAGCTACTCCGGGACAGCGAACACTGAAGCTTTCTTT. This chain joins TRBV7-2 and TRBJ1-1; 7 bases align to TRBD1. The J segment lost 1 base and the V segment lost 4 bases, leaving 6 bases of the junction unmatched. From germline, CDR1 is SGHTA and CDR2 FQGNSA. CDR3 length: 15 residues.

CDR3 loop: CASSQGQGSSYEQYF. CDR3 DNA: TGCGCCAGCAGCCAGGGACAGGGCAGCTCCTACGAGCAGTACTTC. The chain has TRBV5-1 and TRBJ2-7, with TRBD1 identical over 9 bases. In germline, CDR1 is SGHRS, CDR2 YFSETQ. The CDR3 length is 15 residues. Losses at the gene ends were 4 bases for V and 0 bases for J; bases not matched to a gene: 5. The variable domain in full, with the rest retrieved from reference TRBV5-1 and TRBJ2-7, is KAGVTQTPRYLIKTRGQQVTLSCSPISGHRSVSWYQQTPGQGLQFLFEYFSETQRNKGNFPGRFSGRQFSNSRSEMNVSTLELGDSALYLCASSQGQGSSYEQYFGPGTRLTVT.

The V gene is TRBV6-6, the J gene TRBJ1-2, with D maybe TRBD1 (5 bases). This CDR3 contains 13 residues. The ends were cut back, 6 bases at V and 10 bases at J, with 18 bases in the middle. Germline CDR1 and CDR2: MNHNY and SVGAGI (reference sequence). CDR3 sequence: CASSRGPTVAYTF. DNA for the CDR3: TGTGCCAGCAGCCGTGGACCGACAGTCGCCTACACCTTC.

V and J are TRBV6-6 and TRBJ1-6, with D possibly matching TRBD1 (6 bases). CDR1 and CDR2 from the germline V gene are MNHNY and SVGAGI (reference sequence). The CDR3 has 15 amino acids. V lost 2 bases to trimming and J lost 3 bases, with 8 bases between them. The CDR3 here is CASSYGGGYNSPLHF. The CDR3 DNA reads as TGTGCCAGCAGTTACGGGGGCGGCTATAATTCACCCCTCCACTTT.

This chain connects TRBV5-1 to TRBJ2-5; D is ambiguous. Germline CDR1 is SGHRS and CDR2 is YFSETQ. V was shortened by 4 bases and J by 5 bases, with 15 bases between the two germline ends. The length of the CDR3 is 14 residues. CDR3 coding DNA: TGCGCCAGCAGCCTCGGCCGTGGGGTGGAGACCCAGTACTTC. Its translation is CASSLGRGVETQYF.

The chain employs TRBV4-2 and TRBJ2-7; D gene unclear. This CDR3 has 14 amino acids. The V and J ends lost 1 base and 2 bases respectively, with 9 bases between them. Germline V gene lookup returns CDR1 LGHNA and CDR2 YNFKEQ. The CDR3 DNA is TGTGCCAGCAGCCAAGGACATGCCACCTACGAGCAGTACTTC. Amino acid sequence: CASSQGHATYEQYF.

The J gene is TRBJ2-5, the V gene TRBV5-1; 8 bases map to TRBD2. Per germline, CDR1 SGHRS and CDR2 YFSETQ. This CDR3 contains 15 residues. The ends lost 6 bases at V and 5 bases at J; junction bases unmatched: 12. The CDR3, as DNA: TGCGCCAGCATAGAGGGTATAGCGGGGAGCGAGACCCAGTACTTC. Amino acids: CASIEGIAGSETQYF. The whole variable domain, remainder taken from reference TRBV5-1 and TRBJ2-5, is KAGVTQTPRYLIKTRGQQVTLSCSPISGHRSVSWYQQTPGQGLQFLFEYFSETQRNKGNFPGRFSGRQFSNSRSEMNVSTLELGDSALYLCASIEGIAGSETQYFGPGTRLLVL.

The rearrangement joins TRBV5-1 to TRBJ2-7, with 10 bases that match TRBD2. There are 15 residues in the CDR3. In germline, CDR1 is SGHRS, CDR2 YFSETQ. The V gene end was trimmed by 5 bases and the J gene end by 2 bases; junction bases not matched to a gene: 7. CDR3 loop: CASRPLAGDAYEQYF. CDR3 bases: TGCGCCAGCAGGCCCCTAGCGGGGGACGCCTACGAGCAGTACTTC.

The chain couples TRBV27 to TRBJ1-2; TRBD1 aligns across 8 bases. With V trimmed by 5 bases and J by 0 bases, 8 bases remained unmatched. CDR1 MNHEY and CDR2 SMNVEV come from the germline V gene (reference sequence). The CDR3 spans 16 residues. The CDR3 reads CASSRQGNRANYGYTF. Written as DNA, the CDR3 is TGTGCCAGCAGTAGACAGGGGAACCGAGCTAACTATGGCTACACCTTC.

The CDR3 reads CASRKTGNSNQPQHF. In nucleotides, the CDR3 is TGTGCCAGCAGAAAGACAGGAAATAGCAATCAGCCCCAGCATTTT. The chain has TRBV28 and TRBJ1-5; TRBD1 might be the D (6 bases). This CDR3 spans 15 amino acids. The V and J ends lost 6 bases and 0 bases respectively, with 12 bases between them. The germline V gene has CDR1 MDHEN and CDR2 SYDVKM.

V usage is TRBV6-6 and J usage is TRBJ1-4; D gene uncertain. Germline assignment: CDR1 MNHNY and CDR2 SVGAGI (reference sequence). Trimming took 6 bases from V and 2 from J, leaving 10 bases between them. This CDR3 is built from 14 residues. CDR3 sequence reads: CASSRGSTNEKLFF. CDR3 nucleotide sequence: TGTGCCAGCAGCCGAGGGTCCACTAATGAAAAACTGTTTTTT.

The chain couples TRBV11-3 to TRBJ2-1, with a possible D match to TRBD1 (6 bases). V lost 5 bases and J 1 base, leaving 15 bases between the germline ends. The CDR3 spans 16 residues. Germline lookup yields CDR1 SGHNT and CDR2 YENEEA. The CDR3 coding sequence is TGTGCCAGCAGCGCCCAGGGGAAGTGGTCCTACAATGAGCAGTTCTTC. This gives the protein CASSAQGKWSYNEQFF.

CDR3 loop: CASSLEQGAIYEQYF. For the CDR3, the DNA is TGCGCCAGCAGCTTGGAACAGGGGGCAATTTACGAGCAGTACTTC. V gene TRBV5-1 combines with J gene TRBJ2-7, with 9 bases fitting TRBD1. CDR3 length equals 15 residues. V shed 0 bases, J shed 4 bases, and the junction held 5 bases outside the gene matches. Germline CDR1 is SGHRS and CDR2 is YFSETQ.

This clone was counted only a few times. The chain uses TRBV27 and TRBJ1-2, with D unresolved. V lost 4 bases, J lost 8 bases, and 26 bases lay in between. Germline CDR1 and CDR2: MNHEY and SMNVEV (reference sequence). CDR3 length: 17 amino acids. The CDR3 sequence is CASSSISGSSILGGYTF. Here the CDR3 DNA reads TGTGCCAGCAGTTCTATCTCGGGCAGTTCAATCCTTGGGGGCTACACCTTC.

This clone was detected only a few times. CDR3 bases: TGTGCCAGCAGCTTATCGGGATCCCAAGAGACCCAGTACTTC. Its translation is CASSLSGSQETQYF. V is TRBV7-2 and J is TRBJ2-5, with D maybe TRBD2 (5 bases). Germline V lookup: CDR1 SGHTA, CDR2 FQGNSA. The CDR3 runs 14 residues. With 2 bases removed from V and 1 base from J, the gap between germline ends came to 8 bases. The complete variable domain, with remaining parts taken from reference TRBV7-2 and TRBJ2-5, reads GAGVSQSPSNKVTEKGKDVELRCDPISGHTALYWYRQSLGQGLEFLIYFQGNSAPDKSGLPSDRFSAERTGGSVSTLTIQRTQQEDSAVYLCASSLSGSQETQYFGPGTRLLVL.

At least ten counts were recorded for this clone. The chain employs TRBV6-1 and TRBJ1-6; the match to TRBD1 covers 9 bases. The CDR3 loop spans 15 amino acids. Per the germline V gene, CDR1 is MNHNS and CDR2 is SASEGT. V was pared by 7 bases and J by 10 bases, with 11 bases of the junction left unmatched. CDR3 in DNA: TGTGCCAGCATTTTGACAGGGGGAGCGGAATCACCCCTCCACTTT. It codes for CASILTGGAESPLHF.

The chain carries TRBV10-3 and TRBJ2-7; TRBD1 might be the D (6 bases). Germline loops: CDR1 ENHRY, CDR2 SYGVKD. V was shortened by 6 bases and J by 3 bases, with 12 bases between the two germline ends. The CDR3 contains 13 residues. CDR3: CAISPRDNYEQYF. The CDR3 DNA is TGTGCCATCAGCCCCCGGGACAACTACGAGCAGTACTTC.

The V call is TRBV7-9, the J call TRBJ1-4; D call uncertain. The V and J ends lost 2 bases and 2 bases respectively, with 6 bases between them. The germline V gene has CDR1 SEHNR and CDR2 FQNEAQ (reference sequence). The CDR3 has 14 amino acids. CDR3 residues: CASSLQGTNEKLFF. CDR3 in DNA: TGTGCCAGCAGCTTACAAGGGACTAATGAAAAACTGTTTTTT.

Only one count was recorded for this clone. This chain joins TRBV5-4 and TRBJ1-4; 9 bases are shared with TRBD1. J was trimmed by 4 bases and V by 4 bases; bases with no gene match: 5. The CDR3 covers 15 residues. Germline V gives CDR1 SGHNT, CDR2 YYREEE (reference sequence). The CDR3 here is CASSRKGQGNEKLFF. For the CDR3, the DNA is TGTGCCAGCAGCAGGAAGGGACAGGGTAATGAAAAACTGTTTTTT.

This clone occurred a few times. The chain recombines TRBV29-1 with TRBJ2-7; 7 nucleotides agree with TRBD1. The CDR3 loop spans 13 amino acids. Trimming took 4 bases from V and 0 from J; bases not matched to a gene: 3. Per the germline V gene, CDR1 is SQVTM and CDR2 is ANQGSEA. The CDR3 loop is CSVVGTASYEQYF. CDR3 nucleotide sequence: TGCAGCGTTGTGGGGACAGCCTCCTACGAGCAGTACTTC.